The rows below give T cell receptor beta chains drawn from one sample of a study of T cells in Graves' hyperthyroidism and ophthalmopathy. TCRdb itself ran the multiplex PCR reads through MiXCR, one entry per CDR3 protein. The profile shows 640,000 or so distinct CDR3 sequences, 12% to 15% of them singletons. Material for sequencing was blood. The receptors here all came from a woman aged 18-29 years with Graves' ophthalmopathy. Each CDR3 is given with its conserved first and last residue. D genes are given only for firm matches. The size field is filled for only some rows; it gives once, few, many or a size class.

clone size,V gene,D gene,J gene,CDR3 DNA,CDR3 protein
many,TRBV6-1,.,TRBJ2-1,TGTGCCAGCAGTGGGGGGGGCTGGGAGCAGTTCTTC,CASSGGGWEQFF
.,TRBV10-2,.,TRBJ2-2,TGCGCCAGCACTGCGGACATCTACACCGGGGAGCTGTTTTTT,CASTADIYTGELFF
many,TRBV2,TRBD1,TRBJ1-6,TGTGCCAGCAGCGACTATATGAGGACAGGGGAATTGTGTTCACCCCTCCACTTT,CASSDYMRTGELCSPLHF
.,TRBV3-1,.,TRBJ1-6,TGTGCCAGCAGCCAAGATGAAGCACCCCTCCACTTT,CASSQDEAPLHF
few,TRBV7-3,.,TRBJ2-1,TGTGCCAGCAGCTTATTGTCAGGGGCCGGGACTCAGAACGGGGAGCAGTTCTTC,CASSLLSGAGTQNGEQFF
few,TRBV9,.,TRBJ1-4,TGTGCCAGCAGCCCCCGTCCAACTAATGAAAAACTGTTTTTT,CASSPRPTNEKLFF
few,TRBV7-6,TRBD1,TRBJ1-3,TGTGCCAGCAGCGCCGGGACAGGGGCCTCTGGAAACACCATATATTTT,CASSAGTGASGNTIYF
.,TRBV10-3,.,TRBJ2-7,TGTGCCATCAGGCCCCGGGATCCAAATGGGGAGCAGTACTTC,CAIRPRDPNGEQYF
many,TRBV24-1,TRBD1,TRBJ2-1,TGTGCCACCAGTGATACATCCGGGACAGGGGTTCATGAGCAGTTCTTC,CATSDTSGTGVHEQFF
many,TRBV7-8,.,TRBJ1-1,TGTGCCAGCAGCTTAGGGGTTGCCACTGAAGCTTTCTTT,CASSLGVATEAFF
many,TRBV3-1,.,TRBJ2-7,TGTGCCAGCAGCCAAGATGGGGCCAGCGGCTACGAGCAGTACTTC,CASSQDGASGYEQYF
few,TRBV9,.,TRBJ1-3,TGTGCCAGCAGCGTAGAGGCGGCGAGTGGAAACACCATATATTTT,CASSVEAASGNTIYF
many,TRBV4-3,.,TRBJ1-1,TGCGCCAGCAGCCAAGCCGGGACAGAAGCTTTCTTT,CASSQAGTEAFF
many,TRBV28,TRBD1,TRBJ1-1,TGTGCCAGCAGTCCAGGACAGGGAATGTTGCACATGAACACTGAAGCTTTCTTT,CASSPGQGMLHMNTEAFF
.,TRBV9,.,TRBJ2-3,TGTGCCAGCAGTTGGGGGGACAGACCCACAGATACGCAGTATTTT,CASSWGDRPTDTQYF
many,TRBV6-1,TRBD1,TRBJ2-1,TGTGCCAGCACTTCCGACTGGGACAGGGTTTTTAGTGAGCAGTTCTTC,CASTSDWDRVFSEQFF
.,TRBV5-1,.,TRBJ2-3,TGCGCCAGCAGCCCCGGACAGCCTGGCACAGATACGCAGTATTTT,CASSPGQPGTDTQYF
many,TRBV30,TRBD2,TRBJ2-7,TGTGCCTGGAGTGGCGGGACTAGACAATACGAGCAGTACTTC,CAWSGGTRQYEQYF
many,TRBV2,.,TRBJ2-3,TGTGCCAGCAGTGAAGGTAGCTTCTCTCACACAGATACGCAGTATTTT,CASSEGSFSHTDTQYF
.,TRBV27,.,TRBJ2-7,TGTGCCAGCACAAACGAGCAGTACTTC,CASTNEQYF
.,TRBV9,TRBD2,TRBJ2-2,TGTGCCAGCAGCGTACAGGGTTGGGGCAGCGGGACGAACACCGGGGAGCTGTTTTTT,CASSVQGWGSGTNTGELFF
many,TRBV30,.,TRBJ1-1,TGTGCCTGGAGTGGAAAAGGGGGCACTGAAGCTTTCTTT,CAWSGKGGTEAFF
many,TRBV11-2,.,TRBJ2-7,TGTGCCAGCAGCTTAGGTGTGGGAGGTTACGAGCAGTACTTC,CASSLGVGGYEQYF
once,TRBV11-3,.,TRBJ2-1,TGTGCCAGCAGCTTAGATAGAGGGAGAGTGCAGTTCTTC,CASSLDRGRVQFF
many,TRBV11-2,TRBD1,TRBJ2-3,TGTGCCAGCAGCTTAGTCCGGGACAGCAATACGCAGTATTTT,CASSLVRDSNTQYF
many,TRBV20-1,.,TRBJ2-1,TGCAGTGCTAGAGATCCGGGGGTATCCTACAATGAGCAGTTCTTC,CSARDPGVSYNEQFF
many,TRBV6-1,.,TRBJ1-5,TGTGCCAGCAGTAGTAATTCAGGGCAGCCCCAGCATTTT,CASSSNSGQPQHF
many,TRBV29-1,TRBD1,TRBJ1-1,TGCAGCGGGGAGACAGGGGGCCTTACTGAAGCTTTCTTT,CSGETGGLTEAFF
many,TRBV28,.,TRBJ2-7,TGTGCCAGCCGAGCTCGCGGGGCCTACGAGCAGTACTTC,CASRARGAYEQYF
many,TRBV27,TRBD2,TRBJ2-2,TGTGCCAGCAGTCCCATGAGCTGGCTAGCGGGGTACACCGGGGAGCTGTTTTTT,CASSPMSWLAGYTGELFF
many,TRBV13,.,TRBJ2-7,TGTGCCAGCAGCCCGAGGGGCTCACCGCCTTACGAGCAGTACTTC,CASSPRGSPPYEQYF
many,TRBV7-2,TRBD2,TRBJ2-1,TGTGCCAGCAGCCAATTGAGCGGGAGAATAGTGGGAGATGAGCAGTTCTTC,CASSQLSGRIVGDEQFF
few,TRBV19,.,TRBJ2-7,TGTGCCAGTAGTCCCCTTGTGGGAGCGGGCCACGAGCAGTACTTC,CASSPLVGAGHEQYF
.,TRBV12-5,.,TRBJ2-3,TGTGCTAGTGGTTTGAGCGGGGCAGGGGCAGATACGCAGTATTTT,CASGLSGAGADTQYF
few,TRBV4-1,TRBD1,TRBJ1-2,TGCGCCAGCAGCCAAGGTAGGACAGGGAATGGCTACACCTTC,CASSQGRTGNGYTF
.,TRBV3-1,TRBD1,TRBJ1-1,TGTGCCAGCAGCCAAGCGTCCACAGGGGGCACTGAAGCTTTCTTT,CASSQASTGGTEAFF
.,TRBV29-1,TRBD1,TRBJ2-7,TGCAGCGTCACCCGGGACAGGGACAGCGAGCAGTACTTC,CSVTRDRDSEQYF
many,TRBV6-2/TRBV6-3,.,TRBJ2-7,TGTGCCAGCAGTTCAGAGGGGAGTCCCCAAGGCGGCGAGCAGTACTTC,CASSSEGSPQGGEQYF
.,TRBV12-5,.,TRBJ1-3,TGTGCTAGTGGCTTCTCAGGGGACGGCCCTGGAAACACCATATATTTT,CASGFSGDGPGNTIYF
.,TRBV6-2/TRBV6-3,TRBD2,TRBJ2-7,TGTGCCAGCGGACTAGCGGGAGGTTACGAGCAGTACTTC,CASGLAGGYEQYF
.,TRBV12-3/TRBV12-4,.,TRBJ2-7,TGTGCCAGCAGTAGACACAGGGTAGCCTACGAGCAGTACTTC,CASSRHRVAYEQYF
many,TRBV7-6,.,TRBJ2-1,TGTGCCAGCGCCCCGGGAAACTACAATGAGCAGTTCTTC,CASAPGNYNEQFF
.,TRBV19,TRBD2,TRBJ2-1,TGTGCCAGTAGTATCGGGGGAGGGCCAGGGAATGAGCAGTTCTTC,CASSIGGGPGNEQFF
.,TRBV30,.,TRBJ2-7,TGTGCCTGGAACAGGGGGGGAATCGAGCAGTACTTC,CAWNRGGIEQYF
many,TRBV2,TRBD1,TRBJ2-7,TGTGCCAGCAGGGACAGGGGGCTCCCCTACGAGCAGTACTTC,CASRDRGLPYEQYF
many,TRBV28,TRBD1,TRBJ2-7,TGTGCCAGCAGCACGGGACAGGGGGTCCTCATACAGTACTTC,CASSTGQGVLIQYF
many,TRBV6-1,.,TRBJ2-1,TGTGCCAGCAAGGCCGTGGGCGTTAATGAGCAGTTCTTC,CASKAVGVNEQFF
.,TRBV10-3,TRBD2,TRBJ2-3,TGTGCCATCAGCACGACTAGCGGGGGGACCAGCAGTACGCAGTATTTT,CAISTTSGGTSSTQYF
many,TRBV7-9,TRBD2,TRBJ2-5,TGTGCCAGCAGCTCAATGCGGGGTAGCGGGAGATCCCAAGAGACCCAGTACTTC,CASSSMRGSGRSQETQYF
.,TRBV6-1,TRBD1,TRBJ1-1,TGTGCCGGGACAGGTCTTATGAACACTGAAGCTTTCTTT,CAGTGLMNTEAFF
few,TRBV14,.,TRBJ2-5,TGTGCCAGCAGCCCTCAAATGGCGTTTGTGGAGACCCAGTACTTC,CASSPQMAFVETQYF
.,TRBV4-1,.,TRBJ2-7,TGCGCCAGCAGCCAAGGGACAGTCGACTCCTACGAGCAGTACTTC,CASSQGTVDSYEQYF
many,TRBV24-1,.,TRBJ2-1,TGTGCCACCAGTGAGGCAGGGGCCAGCTCCTACAATGAGCAGTTCTTC,CATSEAGASSYNEQFF
many,TRBV7-8,.,TRBJ2-7,TGTGCCAGCAGCTTATTCAGGGACTCCTACGAGCAGTACTTC,CASSLFRDSYEQYF
few,TRBV24-1,.,TRBJ2-3,TGTGCCACCAGCTCCCGTCGGGTCGATTTTCGACGGCAGTATTTT,CATSSRRVDFRRQYF
many,TRBV6-5,TRBD2,TRBJ2-1,TGTGCCAGCAGTTACTGGCCGGGACTAGCGGGAGGGTCCTCCTACAATGAGCAGTTCTTC,CASSYWPGLAGGSSYNEQFF
many,TRBV20-1,.,TRBJ1-5,TGCAGTGTCAGCGGGAGAAGCAATCAGCCCCAGCATTTT,CSVSGRSNQPQHF
many,TRBV30,TRBD2,TRBJ2-1,TGTGCCTGGGGGACTAGCGCTTATAAGCAGTTCTTC,CAWGTSAYKQFF
.,TRBV4-3,TRBD1,TRBJ1-2,TGCGCCAGCAGCCCAAGACAGGGGGGGAACTATGGCTACACCTTC,CASSPRQGGNYGYTF
many,TRBV11-1,TRBD2,TRBJ2-7,TGTGCCAGCAGCGGACTAGCGGGCACCTACGAGCAGTACTTC,CASSGLAGTYEQYF